The clone carrying this T cell receptor (beta chain) appeared once. The sample belongs to a study of technical replicates of blood from a few donors. Profiled with immunoSEQ multiplex PCR; TCRdb holds only in-frame clones, not every one. The sample lists some 71,000 clones, around 97% occurring once. This CDR3 comprises 12 residues. From germline, CDR1 is SGHDN and CDR2 FVKESK. V was clipped by 1 base and J by 4 bases, with 4 bases between them. The sequence came from a human donor in good health. The sequenced sample consisted of T cells isolated from PBMCs. The rearrangement links TRBV14 to TRBJ2-5; D uncertain. In DNA, the CDR3 is TGTGCCAGCAGCCAAGCTCGAGAGACCCAGTACTTC. Protein: CASSQARETQYF.